What follows are 21 T cell receptor beta chains derived from one specimen sequenced in a study of regulatory T cells in long-lasting Graves disease. Construction of TCR beta libraries relied on iRepertoire HTBI primers and on Arm-PCR targeting CDR3 regions. A single record per CDR3 protein comes from TCRdb applying MiXCR to the multiplex PCR reads. The sample yields around 480,000 distinct CDR3 sequences, approximately 16% seen once. The time point: newly diagnosed GD, antithyroid drugs for less than 3 months. PBMCs provided the RNA from which the TCR library was made. These data are also associated with another study on T cells in Graves' hyperthyroidism and ophthalmopathy.

Sequenced material: peripheral blood mononuclear cells (PBMCs), taken at new diagnosis, from a patient treated with antithyroid drugs. These receptors were collected from a woman in her forties or fifties with Graves disease.

J is TRBJ2-5 and V is TRBV20-1, with D perhaps TRBD2 (5 bases). The CDR3 sequence is 15 residues long. Germline CDR1 is DFQATT and CDR2 is SNEGSKA (reference sequence). V was cut by 5 bases and J by 7 bases, with 23 bases left in between. CDR3 loop: CSARAGGPTGRTQYF. As DNA, the CDR3 is TGCAGTGCTCGGGCGGGCGGTCCCACGGGGAGGACCCAGTACTTC.

The chain employs TRBV5-6 and TRBJ2-5; D possibly corresponds to TRBD1 (6 bases). Looked up from germline, CDR1 is SGHDT and CDR2 is YYEEEE. The CDR3 sequence is 15 residues long. V dropped 2 bases and J dropped 2 bases, with 13 bases sitting between them. CDR3 in DNA: TGTGCCAGCAGCTTAGTGGGGGCCCTGCAAGAGACCCAGTACTTC. Residues: CASSLVGALQETQYF. Supplemented by reference TRBV5-6 and TRBJ2-5, the full variable domain reads DAGVTQSPTHLIKTRGQQVTLRCSPKSGHDTVSWYQQALGQGPQFIFQYYEEEERQRGNFPDRFSGHQFPNYSSELNVNALLLGDSALYLCASSLVGALQETQYFGPGTRLLVL.

This clonotype was detected a few times. The chain joins TRBV7-9 to TRBJ2-7; D is uncertain. Looked up from germline, CDR1 is SEHNR and CDR2 is FQNEAQ (reference sequence). This CDR3 is built from 15 residues. With 1 base removed from V and 5 bases from J, the gap between germline ends came to 15 bases. CDR3 sequence: CASSLGAVGFNEQYF. The CDR3 region has the DNA TGTGCCAGCAGCTTAGGGGCAGTGGGGTTCAACGAGCAGTACTTC.

The sample holds many counts of this clonotype. This chain connects TRBV2 to TRBJ1-2; D gene uncertain. This CDR3 contains 12 residues. Germline V gives CDR1 SNHLY, CDR2 FYNNEI. Trimming shortened V by 0 bases and J by 8 bases, and 7 bases separated the two germline ends. The CDR3 here is CASSEASRGYTF. DNA of the CDR3: TGTGCCAGCAGTGAAGCTTCGAGGGGCTACACCTTC.

This clonotype was observed at least ten times. The gene calls are TRBV7-9 and TRBJ1-1, with unresolved D. The CDR3 is 13 amino acids. Deletions cut 6 bases from V and 8 bases from J, with 16 bases between. Germline CDR1 is SEHNR and CDR2 is FQNEAQ (reference sequence). The CDR3 sequence is CASSPGVMVEAFF. The CDR3 DNA reads TGTGCCAGCAGTCCTGGTGTCATGGTCGAAGCTTTCTTT.

A note on this clonotype: The conserved closing phenylalanine or tryptophan is absent in this CDR3, likely reflecting a read error. J is TRBJ1-2 and V is TRBV12-3 or TRBV12-4, with 9 bases matching TRBD1. The CDR3 has 13 amino acids. V lost 8 bases and J lost 8; bases outside the gene matches: 9. This CDR3 is CASGAGTGQGYTL. CDR3 sequence (DNA): TGTGCCAGCGGCGCCGGGACAGGGCAAGGCTACACCCTC.

The rearrangement joins TRBV18 to TRBJ2-1, with D tentatively TRBD2 (6 bases). Deletions cut 2 bases from V and 0 bases from J, with 11 bases between. Germline loops: CDR1 KGHSH, CDR2 LQKENI. CDR3 size: 16 residues. The CDR3 loop is CASSPSRGRSYNEQFF. Here the CDR3 DNA reads TGTGCCAGCTCACCATCGCGGGGCCGCTCCTACAATGAGCAGTTCTTC.

In its sample, this clonotype was seen many times. V gene TRBV3-1 combines with J gene TRBJ1-1; 9 bases line up with TRBD1. The V and J ends lost 4 bases and 4 bases, in that order; junction bases with no gene match: 10. The CDR3 is made up of 16 amino acids. CDR1 is LGHDT, CDR2 YNNKEL, per germline (reference sequence). CDR3 bases: TGTGCCAGCAGCCCTGACAGGGGGATAAGGAGCACTGAAGCTTTCTTT. Translating gives CASSPDRGIRSTEAFF.

In this sample, this clonotype turned up many times. The chain is built from TRBV6-1 and TRBJ1-1; maybe TRBD1 (5 bases). Trimming pared 8 bases from V and 0 bases from J, leaving 13 bases between. This CDR3 has 14 amino acids. Germline V gives CDR1 MNHNS, CDR2 SASEGT. CDR3 sequence (DNA): TGTGCCAGCCATATGTACAGGATGAACACTGAAGCTTTCTTT. It specifies CASHMYRMNTEAFF.

J is TRBJ1-1 and V is TRBV12-3 or TRBV12-4; D is unresolved. The CDR3 contains 15 residues. The V and J ends lost 3 bases and 1 base respectively, with 12 bases between them. In nucleotides, the CDR3 is TGTGCCAGCAGTTTGAAGGGAATGGGGAACACTGAAGCTTTCTTT. Residues: CASSLKGMGNTEAFF.

Regarding this clonotype: A much larger clone lies one base from this, so it may be a read error. CDR3 residues: CASSFLVGRETQYF. DNA of the CDR3: TGTGCCAGCAGCTTTCTAGTGGGGAGGGAGACCCAGTACTTC. This chain links TRBV7-2 with TRBJ2-5, with D perhaps TRBD2 (6 bases). CDR1 is SGHTA and CDR2 is FQGNSA in the germline V gene. CDR3 length: 14 residues. V was trimmed by 3 bases and J by 5 bases, leaving 13 bases between them.

This clonotype was counted only a few times. V gene TRBV3-1 combines with J gene TRBJ1-1, with TRBD1 identical over 9 bases. V shed 4 bases, J shed 4 bases, and the junction held 7 bases outside the gene matches. Germline CDR1 and CDR2: LGHDT and YNNKEL (reference sequence). The length of the CDR3 is 15 residues. The CDR3 reads CASSPQGARITEAFF. CDR3 sequence (DNA): TGTGCCAGCAGCCCACAGGGGGCTCGTATCACTGAAGCTTTCTTT.

There are many counts of this clonotype. V and J are TRBV7-8 and TRBJ2-7; 9 bases map to TRBD1. Trimming at V came to 8 bases and at J to 5 bases, leaving 10 bases not matched to a gene. The CDR3 has 14 residues. Germline CDR1 SGHVS, CDR2 FQNEAQ. CDR3 sequence: CASRKDRGGNEQYF. Written as DNA, the CDR3 is TGTGCCAGCCGAAAGGACAGGGGAGGCAACGAGCAGTACTTC.

This clonotype was observed a few times. The V and J genes are TRBV3-1 and TRBJ2-2, with 10 bases aligning to TRBD2. This CDR3 is built from 16 residues. Germline V gene lookup returns CDR1 LGHDT and CDR2 YNNKEL (reference sequence). After removal of 3 bases from V and 5 bases from J, the junction contained 6 bases not matched to a gene. The CDR3 sequence: CASSHTGTSVTGELFF. Here the CDR3 DNA reads TGTGCCAGCAGCCATACAGGGACTAGCGTAACCGGGGAGCTGTTTTTT.

In its sample, this clonotype was seen many times. This chain joins TRBV12-3 or TRBV12-4 and TRBJ2-1; 9 nucleotides align to TRBD1. V trimming: 6 bases; J trimming: 4 bases; junction bases outside the gene matches: 4. The CDR3 is 14 amino acids. The CDR3 DNA reads as TGTGCCAGCAGCCGGGACAGGGTATACAATGAGCAGTTCTTC. Its translation is CASSRDRVYNEQFF.

The sample holds a few counts of this clonotype. The chain links TRBV18 to TRBJ1-2; D not certain. The CDR3 has 14 amino acids. Germline CDR1 is KGHSH and CDR2 is LQKENI. Trimming pared 2 bases from V and 4 bases from J, leaving 11 bases between. CDR3 sequence (DNA): TGTGCCAGCTCACCAGGCAGTGGAGGCTATGGCTACACCTTC. Amino acid sequence: CASSPGSGGYGYTF.

This clonotype was seen many times. The chain couples TRBV6-1 to TRBJ1-2; TRBD1 aligns across 7 bases. J lost 4 bases, V lost 3 bases, and 2 bases had no gene match. Looked up from germline, CDR1 is MNHNS and CDR2 is SASEGT. The CDR3 contains 13 residues. CDR3 sequence reads: CASSDRGTYGYTF. CDR3 nucleotide sequence: TGTGCCAGCAGTGACAGGGGGACCTATGGCTACACCTTC.

This clonotype was seen at least ten times. V and J are TRBV18 and TRBJ1-6, with unresolved D. There are 13 residues in the CDR3. Trimming shortened V by 1 base and J by 10 bases, and 8 bases separated the two germline ends. Germline V CDR1 and CDR2: KGHSH, LQKENI. As DNA, the CDR3 is TGTGCCAGCTCACCACAAGTAGACTCACCCCTCCACTTT. Translating gives CASSPQVDSPLHF.

The table lists this clonotype with many counts. The V gene is TRBV2, the J gene TRBJ1-5; D not resolved. The germline V and J ends were trimmed by 5 bases and 1 base, with 6 bases remaining between them. The V gene's germline CDR1 is SNHLY and CDR2 FYNNEI. The CDR3 loop spans 13 amino acids. The CDR3 DNA follows: TGTGCCAGCAGTCCCGAGAGCAATCAGCCCCAGCATTTT. Protein sequence: CASSPESNQPQHF.

The chain joins TRBV12-3 or TRBV12-4 to TRBJ1-2; possibly TRBD1 for D (5 bases). V lost 6 bases to trimming and J lost 4 bases, with 15 bases between them. The CDR3 spans 14 residues. The CDR3 spells CASSLGGYGYGYTF. CDR3 sequence (DNA): TGTGCCAGCAGCTTGGGGGGATACGGCTATGGCTACACCTTC.

This clonotype was counted many times. The V call is TRBV5-1, the J call TRBJ2-7, with TRBD1 matching over 8 bases. The V gene end was trimmed by 0 bases and the J gene end by 6 bases; junction bases not matched to a gene: 8. The CDR3 runs to 15 residues. Germline V gene lookup returns CDR1 SGHRS and CDR2 YFSETQ. CDR3 nucleotides: TGCGCCAGCAGCTTGGGGACAGGGAGAAGGGGCGAGCAGTACTTC. Translation gives CASSLGTGRRGEQYF. Full variable domain (rest looked up from reference TRBV5-1 and TRBJ2-7): KAGVTQTPRYLIKTRGQQVTLSCSPISGHRSVSWYQQTPGQGLQFLFEYFSETQRNKGNFPGRFSGRQFSNSRSEMNVSTLELGDSALYLCASSLGTGRRGEQYFGPGTRLTVT.